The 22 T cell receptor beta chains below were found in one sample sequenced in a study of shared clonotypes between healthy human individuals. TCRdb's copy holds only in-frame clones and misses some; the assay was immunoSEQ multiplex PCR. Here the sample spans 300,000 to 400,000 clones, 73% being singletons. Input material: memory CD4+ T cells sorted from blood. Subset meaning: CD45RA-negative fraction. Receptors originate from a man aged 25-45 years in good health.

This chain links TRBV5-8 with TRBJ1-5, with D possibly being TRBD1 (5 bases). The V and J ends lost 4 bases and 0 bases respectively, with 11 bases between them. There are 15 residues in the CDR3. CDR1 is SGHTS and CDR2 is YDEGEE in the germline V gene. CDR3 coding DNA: TGTGCCAGCAGCCGGGGGTTGCTTAGCAATCAGCCCCAGCATTTT. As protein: CASSRGLLSNQPQHF.

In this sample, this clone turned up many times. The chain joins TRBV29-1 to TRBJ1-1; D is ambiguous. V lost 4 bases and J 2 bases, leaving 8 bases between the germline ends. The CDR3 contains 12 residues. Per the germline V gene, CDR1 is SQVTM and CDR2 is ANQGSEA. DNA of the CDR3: TGCAGCGTTGGATGGGATAACACTGAAGCTTTCTTT. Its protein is CSVGWDNTEAFF. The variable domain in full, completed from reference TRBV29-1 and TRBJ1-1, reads SAVISQKPSRDICQRGTSLTIQCQVDSQVTMMFWYRQQPGQSLTLIATANQGSEATYESGFVIDKFPISRPNLTFSTLTVSNMSPEDSSIYLCSVGWDNTEAFFGQGTRLTVV.

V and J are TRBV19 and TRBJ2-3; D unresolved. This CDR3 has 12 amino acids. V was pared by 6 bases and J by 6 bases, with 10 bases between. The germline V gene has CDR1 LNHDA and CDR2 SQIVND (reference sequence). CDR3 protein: CASSALGDTQYF. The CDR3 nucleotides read TGTGCCAGTAGCGCCCTGGGGGATACGCAGTATTTT.

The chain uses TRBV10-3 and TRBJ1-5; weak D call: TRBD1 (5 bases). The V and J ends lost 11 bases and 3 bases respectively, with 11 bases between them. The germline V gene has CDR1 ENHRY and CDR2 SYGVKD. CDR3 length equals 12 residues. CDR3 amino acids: CAVGTDNQPQHF. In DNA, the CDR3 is TGTGCCGTAGGGACGGACAATCAGCCCCAGCATTTT.

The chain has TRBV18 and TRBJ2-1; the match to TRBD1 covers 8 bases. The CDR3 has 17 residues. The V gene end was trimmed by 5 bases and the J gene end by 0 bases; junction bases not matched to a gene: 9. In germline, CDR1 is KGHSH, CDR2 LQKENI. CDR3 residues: CASSSLGTGSSYNEQFF. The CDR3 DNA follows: TGTGCCAGCTCATCCCTCGGGACAGGAAGCTCCTACAATGAGCAGTTCTTC.

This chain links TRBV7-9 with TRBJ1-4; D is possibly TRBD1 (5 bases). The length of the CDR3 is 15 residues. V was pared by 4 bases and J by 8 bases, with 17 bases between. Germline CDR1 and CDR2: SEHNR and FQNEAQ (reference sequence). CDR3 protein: CASSSRGAVQEKLFF. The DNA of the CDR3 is TGTGCCAGCAGCTCCCGAGGGGCAGTACAAGAAAAACTGTTTTTT.

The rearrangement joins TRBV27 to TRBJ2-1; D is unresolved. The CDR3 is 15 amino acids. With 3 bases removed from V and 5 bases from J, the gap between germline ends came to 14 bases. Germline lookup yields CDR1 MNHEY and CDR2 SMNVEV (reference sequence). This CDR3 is CASSFLPRQDNEQFF. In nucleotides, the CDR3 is TGTGCCAGCAGTTTCCTTCCCCGCCAAGACAATGAGCAGTTCTTC.

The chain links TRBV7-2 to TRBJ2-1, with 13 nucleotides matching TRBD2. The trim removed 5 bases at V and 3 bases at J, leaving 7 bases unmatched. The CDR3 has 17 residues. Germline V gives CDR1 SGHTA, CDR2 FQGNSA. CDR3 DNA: TGTGCCAGCAGCCGTGAACTAGCGGGAGGGCGCTACAATGAGCAGTTCTTC. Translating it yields CASSRELAGGRYNEQFF.

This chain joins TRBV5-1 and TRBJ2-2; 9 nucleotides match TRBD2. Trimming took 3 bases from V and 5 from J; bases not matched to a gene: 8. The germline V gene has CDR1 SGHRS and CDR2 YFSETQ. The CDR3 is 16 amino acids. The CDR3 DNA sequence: TGCGCCAGCAGCTCGGGGAGTAGCGGGAGTACCGGGGAGCTGTTTTTT. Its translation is CASSSGSSGSTGELFF.

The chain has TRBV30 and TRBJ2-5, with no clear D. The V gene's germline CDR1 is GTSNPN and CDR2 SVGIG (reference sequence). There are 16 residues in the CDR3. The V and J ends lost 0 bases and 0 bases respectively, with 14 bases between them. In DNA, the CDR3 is TGTGCCTGGAGTGTACGGGTCGTCCTGTACCAAGAGACCCAGTACTTC. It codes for CAWSVRVVLYQETQYF. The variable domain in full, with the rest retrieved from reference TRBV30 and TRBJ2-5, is SQTIHQWPATLVQPVGSPLSLECTVEGTSNPNLYWYRQAAGRGLQLLFYSVGIGQISSEVPQNLSASRPQDRQFILSSKKLLLSDSGFYLCAWSVRVVLYQETQYFGPGTRLLVL.

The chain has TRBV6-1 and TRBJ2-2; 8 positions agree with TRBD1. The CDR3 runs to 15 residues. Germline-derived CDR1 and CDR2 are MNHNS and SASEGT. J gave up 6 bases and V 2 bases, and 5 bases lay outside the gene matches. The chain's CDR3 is CASSEPAGGPGELFF. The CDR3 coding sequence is TGTGCCAGCAGTGAACCGGCAGGGGGCCCCGGGGAGCTGTTTTTT.

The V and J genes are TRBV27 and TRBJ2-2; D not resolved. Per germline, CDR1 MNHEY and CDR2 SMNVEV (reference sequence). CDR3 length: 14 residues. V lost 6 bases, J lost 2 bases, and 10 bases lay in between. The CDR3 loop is CASRRIGNTGELFF. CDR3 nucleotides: TGTGCCAGCAGAAGGATAGGCAACACCGGGGAGCTGTTTTTT.

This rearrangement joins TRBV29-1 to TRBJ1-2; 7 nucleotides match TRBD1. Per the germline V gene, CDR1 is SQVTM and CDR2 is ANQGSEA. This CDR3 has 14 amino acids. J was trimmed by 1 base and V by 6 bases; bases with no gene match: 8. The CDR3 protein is CSVPRGQNNYGYTF. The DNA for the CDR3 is TGCAGCGTCCCGAGGGGGCAGAATAACTATGGCTACACCTTC.

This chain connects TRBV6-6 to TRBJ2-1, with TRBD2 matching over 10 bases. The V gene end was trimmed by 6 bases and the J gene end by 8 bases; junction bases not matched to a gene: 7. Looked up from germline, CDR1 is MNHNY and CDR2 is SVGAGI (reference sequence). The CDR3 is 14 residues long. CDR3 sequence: CASRPASGSHEQFF. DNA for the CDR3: TGTGCCAGCAGGCCGGCTAGCGGGAGTCATGAGCAGTTCTTC.

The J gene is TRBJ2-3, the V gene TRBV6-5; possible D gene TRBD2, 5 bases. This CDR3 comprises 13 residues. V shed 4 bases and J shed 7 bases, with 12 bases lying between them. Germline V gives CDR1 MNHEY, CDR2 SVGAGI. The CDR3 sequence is CASSSTPGYTQYF. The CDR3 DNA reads TGTGCCAGCAGTTCTACCCCGGGGTATACGCAGTATTTT.

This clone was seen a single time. CDR3 sequence: CASSLARASSGNTIYF. For the CDR3, the DNA is TGCGCCAGCAGCTTGGCCCGTGCGAGCTCTGGAAACACCATATATTTT. The J gene is TRBJ1-3, the V gene TRBV5-1, with unresolved D. Trimming took off 0 bases at V and 0 bases at J, with 10 bases between the two ends. Germline CDR1 reads SGHRS; CDR2 reads YFSETQ. CDR3 size: 16 residues. The whole variable domain, filled in from reference TRBV5-1 and TRBJ1-3, reads KAGVTQTPRYLIKTRGQQVTLSCSPISGHRSVSWYQQTPGQGLQFLFEYFSETQRNKGNFPGRFSGRQFSNSRSEMNVSTLELGDSALYLCASSLARASSGNTIYFGEGSWLTVV.

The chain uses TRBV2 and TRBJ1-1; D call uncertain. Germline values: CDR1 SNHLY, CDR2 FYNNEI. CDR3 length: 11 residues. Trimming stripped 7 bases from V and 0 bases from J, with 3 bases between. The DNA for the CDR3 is TGTGCCAGCATGATGAACACTGAAGCTTTCTTT. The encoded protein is CASMMNTEAFF.

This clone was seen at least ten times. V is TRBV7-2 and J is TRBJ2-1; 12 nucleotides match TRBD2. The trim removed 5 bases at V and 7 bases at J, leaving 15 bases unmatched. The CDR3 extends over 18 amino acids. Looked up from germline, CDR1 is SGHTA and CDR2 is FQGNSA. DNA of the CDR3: TGTGCCAGCAGCACGAGGACTAGCGGGACCGGGTTCGGGAATGAGCAGTTCTTC. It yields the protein CASSTRTSGTGFGNEQFF.

CDR3 DNA sequence: TGTGCCAGCAGGCACCAGGGGAATCCCGGGGAGCTGTTTTTT. This sequence encodes CASRHQGNPGELFF. This chain joins TRBV28 and TRBJ2-2; a possible D gene is TRBD1 (6 bases). The ends were cut back, 6 bases at V and 6 bases at J, with 14 bases in the middle. There are 14 residues in the CDR3. Germline CDR1 MDHEN, CDR2 SYDVKM.

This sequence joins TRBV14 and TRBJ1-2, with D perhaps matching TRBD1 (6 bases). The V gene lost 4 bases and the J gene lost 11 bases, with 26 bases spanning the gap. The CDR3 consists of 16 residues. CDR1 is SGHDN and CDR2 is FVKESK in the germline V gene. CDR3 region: CASSPLEGGAWGRYTF. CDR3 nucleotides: TGTGCCAGCAGCCCCCTTGAGGGGGGCGCATGGGGTCGATACACCTTC.

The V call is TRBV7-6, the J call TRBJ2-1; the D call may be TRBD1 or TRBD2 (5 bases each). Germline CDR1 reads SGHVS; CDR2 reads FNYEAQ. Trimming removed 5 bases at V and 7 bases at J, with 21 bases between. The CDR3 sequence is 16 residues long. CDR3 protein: CASSLSGPSPFNEQFF. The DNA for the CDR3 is TGTGCCAGCAGCCTCTCGGGACCCTCCCCCTTTAATGAGCAGTTCTTC. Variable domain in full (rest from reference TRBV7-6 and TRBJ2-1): GAGVSQSPRYKVTKRGQDVALRCDPISGHVSLYWYRQALGQGPEFLTYFNYEAQQDKSGLPNDRFSAERPEGSISTLTIQRTEQRDSAMYRCASSLSGPSPFNEQFFGPGTRLTVL.

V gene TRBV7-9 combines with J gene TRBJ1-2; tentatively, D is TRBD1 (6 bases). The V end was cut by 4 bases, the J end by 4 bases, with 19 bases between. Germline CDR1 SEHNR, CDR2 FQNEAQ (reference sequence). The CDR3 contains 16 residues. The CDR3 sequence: CASSYWAQGSGYGYTF. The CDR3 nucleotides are TGTGCCAGCAGCTACTGGGCCCAGGGGAGCGGCTATGGCTACACCTTC.